This TCR beta chain derives from a study of CD8+CD57+ T cells in acquired aplastic anemia. The study's findings and limits: The number of CD8+ CDR3 sequences shared by patients and controls was fewer than 35.

CDR3 and TCR beta VDJ profiling relied on genomic DNA as the template. TCRdb reprocessed the reads with MiXCR, giving one entry per CDR3 protein. The repertoire holds fewer than 250,000 distinct CDR3 sequences, around 50% seen once, with approximately 15% in the top ten. As to this clonotype: The antigen is undetermined. At one end, the junction sequence differs from germline, possibly due to a read error.

Sequencing used sorted CD4+, CD8+, or CD8+CD57+ T cells (not recorded which) from PBMCs. This clonotype originated in a human donor in good health, serving as a control.

This CDR3 reads CASSPQEGASTDMQYF. CDR3 bases: TGTGCCAGCTCACCACAGGAGGGGGCTAGCACAGATATGCAGTATTTT. This chain connects TRBV2 to TRBJ2-3; a weak D match, TRBD1 (7 bases). Germline CDR1 is SNHLY and CDR2 is FYNNEI. The length of the CDR3 is 16 residues. The full variable domain, with the rest looked up from reference TRBV2 and TRBJ2-3, is EPEVTQTPSHQVTQMGQEVILRCVPISNHLYFYWYRQILGQKVEFLVSFYNNEISEKSEIFDDQFSVERPDGSNFTLKIRSTKLEDSAMYFCASSPQEGASTDMQYFGPGTRLTVL.